These 16 T cell receptor beta chains were sequenced from one sample in a study of STAT5B mutations in CD4+ large granular lymphocyte leukemia. Sequencing was performed with immunoSEQ multiplex PCR; in TCRdb, only in-frame clones are kept and a portion is missing. The sample comprises around 29,000 clones, approximately 79% of which are singletons, and 6.2% rests with the top ten. Material: CD4+ T cells from blood buffy coats. Receptors originate from a human donor in good health.

A note on this clone: The junction departs from germline at one end; a sequencing error may be responsible. The genes are TRBV14 and TRBJ1-1; TRBD1 aligns across 8 bases. CDR3 length equals 14 residues. Per germline, CDR1 SGHDN and CDR2 FVKESK. The CDR3 sequence is CASSRTGTNAEAFF. CDR3 sequence (DNA): TGTGCCAGCAGCAGGACAGGGACGAACGCTGAAGCTTTCTTT. The variable domain in full, with the rest retrieved from reference TRBV14 and TRBJ1-1, is EAGVTQFPSHSVIEKGQTVTLRCDPISGHDNLYWYRRVMGKEIKFLLHFVKESKQDESGMPNNRFLAERTGGTYSTLKVQPAELEDSGVYFCASSRTGTNAEAFFGQGTRLTVV.

The chain carries TRBV6-1 and TRBJ2-3; D tentatively fits TRBD1 or TRBD2 (6 bases each). The length of the CDR3 is 14 residues. Germline lookup yields CDR1 MNHNS and CDR2 SASEGT. The germline V and J ends were trimmed by 8 bases and 0 bases, with 12 bases remaining between them. Here the CDR3 DNA reads TGTGCCAGCGGTACGGGGGCGAGCACAGATACGCAGTATTTT. Amino acids: CASGTGASTDTQYF.

The J gene is TRBJ2-7, the V gene TRBV28; 7 positions match TRBD1. The CDR3 consists of 12 residues. J was trimmed by 5 bases and V by 8 bases; bases with no gene match: 6. Per germline, CDR1 MDHEN and CDR2 SYDVKM. The CDR3 sequence: CASCTGDHEQYV. The CDR3, as DNA: TGTGCCAGCTGTACAGGGGACCACGAGCAGTACGTC.

This clone was observed a few times. The V and J genes are TRBV18 and TRBJ1-1; D call uncertain. The germline V gene has CDR1 KGHSH and CDR2 LQKENI. The CDR3 length is 15 residues. Trimming pared 1 base from V and 5 bases from J, leaving 14 bases between. For the CDR3, the DNA is TGTGCCAGCTCACCACAAACTGACACGGGGACTGAAGCTTTCTTT. It specifies CASSPQTDTGTEAFF.

This clone was seen a single time. This sequence joins TRBV7-2 and TRBJ1-2, with 10 bases that match TRBD1. The CDR3 loop spans 14 amino acids. In germline, CDR1 is SGHTA, CDR2 FQGNSA. V shed 3 bases and J 8 bases; nucleotides not matched to a gene: 6. The DNA of the CDR3 is TGTGCCAGCAGCTTTGAGGGGACAGGGGAAGGCTACACCTTC. Protein: CASSFEGTGEGYTF. Filled out from reference TRBV7-2 and TRBJ1-2, the complete variable domain reads GAGVSQSPSNKVTEKGKDVELRCDPISGHTALYWYRQSLGQGLEFLIYFQGNSAPDKSGLPSDRFSAERTGGSVSTLTIQRTQQEDSAVYLCASSFEGTGEGYTFGSGTRLTVV.

This chain connects TRBV5-1 to TRBJ2-1, with 8 bases that match TRBD2. This CDR3 is built from 12 residues. Germline values: CDR1 SGHRS, CDR2 YFSETQ. Trimming took 7 bases from V and 6 from J; bases not matched to a gene: 3. The CDR3 DNA is TGCGCCAGCTCCGGGGGGGGCAATGAGCAGTTCTTC. Residues: CASSGGGNEQFF.

DNA of the CDR3: TGTGCCAGTAGTGCGGGACAGGTCCACACAGATACGCAGTATTTT. It specifies CASSAGQVHTDTQYF. The chain is built from TRBV19 and TRBJ2-3, with 8 nucleotides matching TRBD1. V lost 5 bases to trimming and J lost 2 bases; unmatched junction nucleotides: 6. Germline-derived CDR1 and CDR2 are LNHDA and SQIVND (reference sequence). This CDR3 has 15 amino acids.

The chain carries TRBV5-1 and TRBJ1-6, with 10 bases matching TRBD1. Per germline, CDR1 SGHRS and CDR2 YFSETQ. V dropped 3 bases and J dropped 5; count of bases not matched to a gene: 2. The CDR3 length is 15 residues. The CDR3 DNA follows: TGCGCCAGCAGCTCGGGGACAGGGGATAATTCACCCCTCCACTTT. Translation gives CASSSGTGDNSPLHF.

The chain couples TRBV5-1 to TRBJ2-5, with a tentative D call TRBD2 (5 bases). The CDR3 spans 14 residues. Trimming took 3 bases from V and 3 from J, leaving 12 bases between them. CDR1 SGHRS and CDR2 YFSETQ come from the germline V gene. The CDR3 loop is CASSWTGDEETQYF. The CDR3 DNA reads as TGCGCCAGCAGCTGGACTGGGGATGAAGAGACCCAGTACTTC.

V is TRBV11-3 and J is TRBJ2-3; either TRBD1 or TRBD2 may supply D (6 bases each). The germline V and J ends were trimmed by 4 bases and 2 bases, with 10 bases remaining between them. Per the germline V gene, CDR1 is SGHNT and CDR2 is YENEEA. The CDR3 length is 14 residues. The chain's CDR3 is CASSSGASTDTQYF. CDR3 bases: TGTGCCAGCAGCTCGGGGGCTTCCACAGATACGCAGTATTTT. Supplemented by reference TRBV11-3 and TRBJ2-3, the full variable domain reads EAGVVQSPRYKIIEKKQPVAFWCNPISGHNTLYWYLQNLGQGPELLIRYENEEAVDDSQLPKDRFSAERLKGVDSTLKIQPAELGDSAVYLCASSSGASTDTQYFGPGTRLTVL.

The chain couples TRBV6-5 to TRBJ2-3, with unresolved D. The CDR3 has 16 amino acids. V lost 2 bases, J lost 0 bases, and 12 bases lay in between. CDR1 is MNHEY, CDR2 SVGAGI, per germline. The CDR3 DNA follows: TGTGCCAGCAGTTACCGGGCCCTCCCTAGCACAGATACGCAGTATTTT. Residues: CASSYRALPSTDTQYF.

The genes are TRBV5-1 and TRBJ2-4, with D perhaps TRBD1 (7 bases). The germline CDR1 and CDR2 sequences are SGHRS and YFSETQ. This CDR3 comprises 17 residues. Deletions cut 0 bases from V and 6 bases from J, with 19 bases between. The CDR3 DNA reads TGCGCCAGCAGCTTGGTGTCGGTGGCAGGGGGAGGAAACATTCAGTACTTC. Translating gives CASSLVSVAGGGNIQYF.

The rearrangement uses TRBV19 and TRBJ1-4; 8 bases match TRBD1. Germline values: CDR1 LNHDA, CDR2 SQIVND (reference sequence). After removal of 8 bases from V and 8 bases from J, the junction contained 13 bases not matched to a gene. The CDR3 consists of 15 residues. CDR3 loop: CASREMTGESEKLFF. The CDR3 nucleotides read TGTGCCAGTCGGGAGATGACAGGGGAAAGCGAAAAACTGTTTTTT.

J is TRBJ1-1 and V is TRBV5-1, with TRBD1 matching 7 bases. The trim removed 1 base at V and 2 bases at J, leaving 2 bases unmatched. Germline V CDR1 and CDR2: SGHRS, YFSETQ. The CDR3 is 14 amino acids. The CDR3 region is CASSLPGGNTEAFF. CDR3 DNA sequence: TGCGCCAGCAGCTTGCCAGGGGGAAACACTGAAGCTTTCTTT.

The V and J genes are TRBV5-8 and TRBJ2-3; 10 bases match TRBD2. This CDR3 comprises 16 residues. With V trimmed by 2 bases and J by 2 bases, 5 bases remained unmatched. The germline V gene has CDR1 SGHTS and CDR2 YDEGEE. For the CDR3, the DNA is TGTGCCAGCAGCTTCTGGACTAGCGGATACACAGATACGCAGTATTTT. Translated, it gives CASSFWTSGYTDTQYF. Using reference TRBV5-8 and TRBJ2-3 for the parts outside the CDR3, the full variable domain is EAGVTQSPTHLIKTRGQQATLRCSPISGHTSVYWYQQALGLGLQFLLWYDEGEERNRGNFPPRFSGRQFPNYSSELNVNALELEDSALYLCASSFWTSGYTDTQYFGPGTRLTVL.

The chain uses TRBV28 and TRBJ1-6; D gene unclear. V shed 7 bases and J shed 3 bases, with 19 bases lying between them. Germline V gene lookup returns CDR1 MDHEN and CDR2 SYDVKM. The CDR3 length is 17 residues. The CDR3 DNA reads as TGTGCCAGCACCCCATCCGCAGCGGCTTTCTATAATTCACCCCTCCACTTT. Its protein product is CASTPSAAAFYNSPLHF. The full variable domain, its missing parts supplied by reference TRBV28 and TRBJ1-6, is DVKVTQSSRYLVKRTGEKVFLECVQDMDHENMFWYRQDPGLGLRLIYFSYDVKMKEKGDIPEGYSVSREKKERFSLILESASTNQTSMYLCASTPSAAAFYNSPLHFGNGTRLTVT.